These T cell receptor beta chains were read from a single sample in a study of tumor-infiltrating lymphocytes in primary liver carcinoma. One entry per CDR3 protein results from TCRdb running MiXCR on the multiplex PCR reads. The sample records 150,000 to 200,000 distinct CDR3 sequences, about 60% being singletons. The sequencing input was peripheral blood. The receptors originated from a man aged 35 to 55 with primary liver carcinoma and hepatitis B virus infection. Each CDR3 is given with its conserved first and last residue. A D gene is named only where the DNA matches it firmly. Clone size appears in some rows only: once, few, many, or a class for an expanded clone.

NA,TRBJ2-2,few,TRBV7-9,CASSLARELFF,TGTGCCAGCAGCTTAGCCCGGGAGCTGTTTTTT
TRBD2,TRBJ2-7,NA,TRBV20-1,CSASTSGPNYEQYF,TGCAGTGCTTCGACTAGCGGACCCAACTACGAGCAGTACTTC
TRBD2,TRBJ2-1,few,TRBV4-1,CASSQEGTSGRPEQFF,TGCGCCAGCAGCCAAGAAGGGACTAGCGGGAGGCCTGAGCAGTTCTTC
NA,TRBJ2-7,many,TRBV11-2,CASSLVGNEQYF,TGTGCCAGCAGCTTAGTGGGGAACGAGCAGTACTTC
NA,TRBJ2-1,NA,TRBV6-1,CASSEGYGGTIYEQFF,TGTGCCAGCAGTGAAGGATACGGGGGAACAATCTATGAGCAGTTCTTC
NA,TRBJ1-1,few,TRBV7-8,CASRKGTVNTEAFF,TGTGCCAGCAGGAAAGGCACAGTGAACACTGAAGCTTTCTTT
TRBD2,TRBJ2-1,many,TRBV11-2,CASRLALSGLAGDEQFF,TGTGCCAGCAGACTTGCCCTAAGTGGACTAGCGGGCGATGAGCAGTTCTTC
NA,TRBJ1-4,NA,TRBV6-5,CASRSGGYEKLFF,TGTGCCAGCAGGTCGGGGGGATACGAAAAACTGTTTTTT
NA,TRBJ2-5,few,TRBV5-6,CASSSGPQGETQYF,TGTGCCAGCAGTTCGGGCCCTCAGGGAGAGACCCAGTACTTC
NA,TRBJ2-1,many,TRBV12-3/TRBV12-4,CASSLPPSSDEQFF,TGTGCCAGCAGTTTACCCCCGTCTAGCGATGAGCAGTTCTTC
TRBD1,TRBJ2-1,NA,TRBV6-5,CASSRGQGDEQFF,TGTGCCAGCAGTCGCGGACAGGGGGATGAGCAGTTCTTC
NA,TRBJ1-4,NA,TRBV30,CAWSTGTSRNQPGEKLFF,TGTGCCTGGAGTACCGGGACTAGCAGGAACCAACCGGGGGAAAAACTGTTTTTT
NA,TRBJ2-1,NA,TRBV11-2,CASSLGGFRNIEQFF,TGTGCCAGCAGCTTAGGTGGGTTCCGCAACATTGAGCAGTTCTTC
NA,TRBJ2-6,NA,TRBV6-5,CASSYSSRGYSGANFLTF,TGTGCCAGCAGTTACTCGTCCCGAGGGTACTCTGGGGCCAACTTCCTGACTTTC
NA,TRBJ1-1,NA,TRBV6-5,CASLRDPKNGEAFF,TGTGCCAGCCTTCGGGACCCCAAAAACGGTGAAGCTTTCTTT
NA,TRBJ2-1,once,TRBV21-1,CASSIDGGSGGRDNEQFF,TGTGCCAGCAGCATAGATGGAGGTTCTGGGGGGCGGGACAATGAGCAGTTCTTC
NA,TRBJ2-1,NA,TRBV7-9,CASSLTGASNEQFF,TGTGCCAGCAGCTTAACGGGAGCGTCGAATGAGCAGTTCTTC
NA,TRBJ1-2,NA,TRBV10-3,CAISPGTYGYTF,TGTGCCATCAGTCCAGGAACTTATGGCTACACCTTC